This TCR beta chain derives from a study of T cells in Graves' hyperthyroidism and ophthalmopathy. Study outcomes and limitations: The model made its ophthalmopathy prediction, and onset followed a median approximately six months later.

Amplified TCR beta CDR3 regions came from RNA transcripts. The HTBI primer set was used in a first-round RT-PCR of the TCR CDR3. Each CDR3 protein gets one entry after TCRdb re-called the multiplex PCR reads with MiXCR. The sample holds fewer than 700,000 distinct CDR3 sequences, approximately 17% seen once. Exclusions: uncontrolled infection, other autoimmune disease, pregnancy, lactation. Each diagnosis drew on symptoms, thyroxine, TRAb, thyroid ultrasound and orbital computed tomography findings. The authors took PBMCs from roughly 9.5 ml fresh peripheral blood. This clonotype has ten or more counts. Its matching antigen is unknown. Unmatched junction bases numbered 11, after V lost 3 bases and J lost 7 bases. Germline V lookup: CDR1 MNHEY, CDR2 SMNVEV (reference sequence). This CDR3 is 17 amino acids long.

The sequencing input was blood. This sequence joins TRBV27 and TRBJ2-3; the match to TRBD2 covers 12 bases. The source is a woman under 30 with Graves' ophthalmopathy. For the CDR3, the DNA is TGTGCCAGCAGTTTTCTCCAGACTAGCGGGAGTTATTATACGCAGTATTTT. Protein sequence: CASSFLQTSGSYYTQYF.